Shown below are 7 T cell receptor beta chains from a single sample sequenced in a study of blood T cell repertoires in COVID-19. Clones were sequenced by immunoSEQ multiplex PCR, and TCRdb holds only the in-frame ones, with some missing. The table lists 45,000 to 65,000 clones, 90% to 95% of them singletons. The sample consisted of peripheral blood. The origin of the receptors is a human donor in a cohort sampled during active COVID-19.

The rearrangement links TRBV7-2 to TRBJ2-3; possibly TRBD2 for D (6 bases). This CDR3 has 16 residues. The germline V gene has CDR1 SGHTA and CDR2 FQGNSA. V was clipped by 5 bases and J by 3 bases, with 18 bases between them. CDR3 loop: CASSPSLRGITDTQYF. CDR3 sequence (DNA): TGTGCCAGCAGCCCATCGCTGCGGGGAATAACAGATACGCAGTATTTT.

This clone was detected once. The chain combines TRBV9 with TRBJ2-7, with D possibly matching TRBD2 (5 bases). Germline CDR1 and CDR2: SGDLS and YYNGEE. With 3 bases removed from V and 4 bases from J, the gap between germline ends came to 17 bases. The CDR3 is 15 residues long. The CDR3 sequence is CASSEGEPLKYEQYV. CDR3 nucleotides: TGTGCCAGCAGCGAGGGAGAACCGCTTAAATACGAGCAGTACGTC.

The V gene is TRBV5-4, the J gene TRBJ2-5, with TRBD2 matching over 7 bases. Germline loops: CDR1 SGHNT, CDR2 YYREEE (reference sequence). The CDR3 is 20 residues long. The J segment lost 5 bases and the V segment lost 3 bases, leaving 25 bases of the junction unmatched. The DNA for the CDR3 is TGTGCCAGCAGCTGGGACGCTTTTCAGTCGGGGGGTAAAATGAGGGAGACCCAGTACTTC. This translates into CASSWDAFQSGGKMRETQYF.

The CDR3 loop is CASSQVYSLNEKLFF. As DNA, the CDR3 is TGCGCCAGCAGCCAAGTCTACAGCCTTAATGAAAAACTGTTTTTT. The V call is TRBV4-1, the J call TRBJ1-4; no definite D call. Germline lookup yields CDR1 MGHRA and CDR2 YSYEKL. V dropped 1 base and J dropped 4 bases, with 10 bases sitting between them. The CDR3 contains 15 residues.

The rearrangement joins TRBV29-1 to TRBJ1-6; D is perhaps TRBD1 (5 bases). Germline assignment: CDR1 SQVTM and CDR2 ANQGSEA. V dropped 5 bases and J dropped 9 bases, with 14 bases sitting between them. The CDR3 runs to 13 residues. The CDR3 region is CSVRDSRGSPLHF. The CDR3 DNA reads as TGCAGCGTTCGTGACAGTCGCGGTTCACCCCTCCACTTT.

This clone has a handful of counts. The V gene is TRBV12-3 or TRBV12-4, the J gene TRBJ1-5, with D unclear. Trimming removed 5 bases at V and 7 bases at J, with 9 bases between. The CDR3 length is 12 residues. CDR3 protein: CASSGSSQPQHF. The CDR3 nucleotides read TGTGCCAGCAGTGGCAGTTCCCAGCCCCAGCATTTT.

The rearrangement uses TRBV7-6 and TRBJ1-2; no clear D. The CDR3 is 18 amino acids. CDR1 and CDR2 from the germline V gene are SGHVS and FNYEAQ. V was shortened by 3 bases and J by 1 base, with 21 bases between the two germline ends. CDR3 coding DNA: TGTGCCAGCAGCTTGACACCCTTCAGATCGGTATTTAACTATGGCTACACCTTC. Its translation: CASSLTPFRSVFNYGYTF. The full variable domain, with the rest looked up from reference TRBV7-6 and TRBJ1-2, is GAGVSQSPRYKVTKRGQDVALRCDPISGHVSLYWYRQALGQGPEFLTYFNYEAQQDKSGLPNDRFSAERPEGSISTLTIQRTEQRDSAMYRCASSLTPFRSVFNYGYTFGSGTRLTVV.